This T cell receptor (beta chain) was obtained from a study of neurological immune-mediated disorders. Notes on the study in general: Expanded clones shared no identical CDR3 amino acid sequences across subjects, which suggested private TCR-beta repertoires in all groups. TCR clonal expansion peaked in HTLV-1-associated myelopathy patients and was lowest in multiple sclerosis patients.

As for the cDNA, it was generated by 5'RACE with 10-nucleotide random UMIs. TCRdb reprocessed the 5' RACE reads via MiXCR and lists one record per CDR3 protein. The sample consists of about 19,000 distinct CDR3 sequences, 6.5% to 9% of them appearing once. This clonotype was seen many times. Its antigen remains unidentified. The sorted-subset TCR libraries were prepared using about 960,000 CD4+ or CD8+ T cells as the starting material. Germline V gives CDR1 SGHAT, CDR2 FQNNGV. Trimming stripped 1 base from V and 4 bases from J, with 13 bases between. The CDR3 contains 15 residues. The chain links TRBV11-2 to TRBJ1-2; D is perhaps TRBD1 (5 bases). The sample consisted of CD8+ T cells from blood. This receptor was obtained from a woman younger than 45 with HTLV-1-associated myelopathy (HAM/TSP). CDR3 nucleotides: TGTGCCAGCAGCTTAGGGGCAGGGCTGGGCTATGGCTACACCTTC. Its translation is CASSLGAGLGYGYTF.